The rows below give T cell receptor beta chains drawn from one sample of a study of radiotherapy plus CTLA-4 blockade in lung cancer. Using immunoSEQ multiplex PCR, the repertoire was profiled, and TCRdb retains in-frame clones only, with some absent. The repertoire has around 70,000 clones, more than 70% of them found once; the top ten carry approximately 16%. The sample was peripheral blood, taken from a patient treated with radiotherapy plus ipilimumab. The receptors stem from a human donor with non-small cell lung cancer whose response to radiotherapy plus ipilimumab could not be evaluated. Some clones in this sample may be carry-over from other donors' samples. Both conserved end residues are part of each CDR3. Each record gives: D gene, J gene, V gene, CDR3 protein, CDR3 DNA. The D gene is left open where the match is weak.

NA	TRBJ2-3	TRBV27	CASSSYNKPSTDTQYF	TGTGCCAGCAGTTCGTATAACAAACCTAGCACAGATACGCAGTATTTT
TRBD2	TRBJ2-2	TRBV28	CASSSLPGLAGGRGTGELFF	TGTGCCAGCAGTTCCTTACCGGGACTAGCGGGGGGGCGCGGCACCGGGGAGCTGTTTTTT
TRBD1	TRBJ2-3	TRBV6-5	CASSYGTATTDTQYF	TGTGCCAGCAGTTATGGGACAGCCACTACAGATACGCAGTATTTT
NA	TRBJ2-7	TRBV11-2	CASSHHRAHEQYF	TGTGCCAGCAGCCACCACAGGGCCCACGAGCAGTACTTC
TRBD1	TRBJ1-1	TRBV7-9	CASSRTGGGMNTEAFF	TGTGCCAGCAGCAGGACAGGGGGTGGTATGAACACTGAAGCTTTCTTT
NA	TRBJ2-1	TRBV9	CASSVEVGPSYNEQFF	TGTGCCAGCAGCGTAGAGGTGGGGCCCTCCTACAATGAGCAGTTCTTC
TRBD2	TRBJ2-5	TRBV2	CASKSNSGGAGETQYF	TGTGCCAGCAAGTCGAATAGCGGGGGGGCAGGGGAGACCCAGTACTTC
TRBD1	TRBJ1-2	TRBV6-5	CASIYRDRSNNYGYTF	TGTGCCAGCATTTACCGGGACAGGTCGAATAACTATGGCTACACCTTC
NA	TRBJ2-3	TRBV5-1	CASSLEGRGFFTDTQYF	TGCGCCAGCAGCTTGGAGGGGCGGGGTTTCTTCACAGATACGCAGTATTTT
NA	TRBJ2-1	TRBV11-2	CASSPGGGYSYNEQFF	TGTGCCAGCAGCCCTGGGGGCGGTTACTCCTACAATGAGCAGTTCTTC
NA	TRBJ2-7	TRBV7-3	CASSPDSSSYEQYF	TGTGCCAGCAGCCCTGACAGCAGCTCCTACGAGCAGTACTTC